Below, one TCR delta chain is given with its context. Just one base apart from a much larger clone, this may be a read error. Other nucleotide sequences in the sample specify the same CDR3. TCRdb fed the PCR reads into CATT to redo clone calling. The repertoire has some 1,500 delta-chain clones, approximately 41% of them found once; the top ten carry approximately 4.8%. The sample comes from a study of human gamma delta and Vdelta1 T cells. The CDR3 covers 20 residues. CDR1 and CDR2 (germline): TSWWSYY, QGS. The V and J ends lost 3 bases and 0 bases, in that order; junction bases with no gene match: 17.

This sequence originates from a human donor in good health. Sequencing input: Vdelta1 gamma-delta T cells from blood. The chain combines TRDV1 with TRDJ1, with 9 bases fitting TRDD2. This CDR3 reads CALGEPSYERGNPHTDKLIF. For the CDR3, the DNA is TGTGCTCTTGGGGAGCCTTCCTACGAGCGGGGGAACCCCCACACCGATAAACTCATCTTT.